Below, one TCR beta chain is given with its context. Its cognate antigen has yet to be identified. Per-nucleotide qualities are absent, and no much larger clonotype sits a single base away. The entry originates in a study of blood T cell repertoires in COVID-19 (dated by TCRdb to the early 2020s). For the study in its entirety: Collaborator samples came from the United States, Italy and Spain and covered acute and convalescent phases of COVID-19. The repertoires were released in a freely available public database intended as a resource for research on the immune response to SARS-CoV-2. Where available, HLA class I and class II types were taken from metadata supplied by the sample provider and were not determined by assay-based typing. Subjects who had been exposed to COVID-19, were actively infected with it, or had recovered from it provided the deeply sampled blood TCRbeta repertoires that made up the dataset. The material from the prospective study consisted of cDNA or gDNA derived from T cells, B-cell-depleted T cells, or PBMCs. Nearly every sample came with metadata listing a de-identified subject ID, COVID-19 status, age in years and sex. The samples were drawn from two sources: the first 160 participants of the ongoing ImmuneRACE study, and 950 to 1,500 subjects contributed by 6 global collaborators. Broader findings and caveats from the paper: The amount of clinical and demographic metadata varied by source and participant and was provided uncurated.

TCRbeta CDR3 regions were amplified from genomic DNA by means of the immunoSEQ Assay, a bias-controlled multiplex PCR. The authors' analysis ran thus. Nucleated cell counts per sample were estimated from amplification of reference gene primers within the assay. To quantify the absolute abundance of each unique TCRbeta CDR3 rearrangement, sequence reads were collapsed and filtered. For each sample, productive Simpson clonality was calculated by taking the square root of Simpson's diversity index across productive rearrangements. The table was pulled from immuneACCESS by TCRdb, which kept in-frame rearrangements only. Such tables lose some clones; where checked, under half of the loss comes from unresolved V genes, and the rest has no known cause. V and J calls and clone size are copied from that table; D and trimming were computed from the DNA. Counted in this sample were about 430,000 clones; 88% of them appeared once. 0.97% of the sample is held by the ten biggest clonotypes.

CDR1 and CDR2 (SEHNR, FQNEAQ) derive from the germline V gene (reference sequence). V is reduced by 7 bases and J by 5 bases, leaving a spacing of 6 bases between them. The CDR3, from cysteine to phenylalanine, totals 12 residues. The retained sequence is limited to the CDR3, 36 bases, with the frame set at the first base. In the prospective study, participants were roughly 18 to 90 years old, resided in fewer than 25 geographic areas of the United States, and were enrolled through a virtual design. To assign participants to cohorts, the prospective study relied on clinical history that participants themselves reported in a screening survey and a study questionnaire. In the prospective study, whole blood, serum and a nasopharyngeal or oropharyngeal swab were collected from each participant by mobile phlebotomists. Participants in the prospective study had the option to provide additional blood draws and questionnaires over a roughly 2-month period. Before DNA extraction, blood samples from the prospective study were shipped at room temperature or frozen.

This receptor chain uses TRBV7-9 and TRBJ1-6, with no confident D gene call. This TCR derives from a woman in her thirties with acute COVID-19. Sequencing was carried out using PBMCs or T cells enriched from blood (not recorded which). The CDR3 amino acid sequence is: CASTPDNSPLHF. The sequence in DNA is TGTGCCAGCACCCCGGATAATTCACCCCTCCACTTT. With all but the CDR3 taken from the reference TRBV7-9 and TRBJ1-6 genes, the full variable domain is: DTGVSQNPRHKITKRGQNVTFRCDPISEHNRLYWYRQTLGQGPEFLTYFQNEAQLEKSRLLSDRFSAERPKGSFSTLEIQRTEQGDSAMYLCASTPDNSPLHFGNGTRLTVT.